Described below is a single T cell receptor (beta chain) sequence and its context. The CDR3 extends over 13 amino acids. Germline V gives CDR1 SQVTM, CDR2 ANQGSEA. V was cut by 0 bases and J by 3 bases, with 8 bases left in between. Sequencing used immunoSEQ multiplex PCR; TCRdb keeps in-frame clones, though not all of them. Here the sample spans roughly 190,000 clones, 86% being singletons. The data originate from a study of blood T cell repertoires in COVID-19. Overall study context: The samples span acute and convalescent COVID-19 from the United States, Italy and Spain. From T cells, B-cell-depleted T cells, or PBMCs came the material, which was cDNA or gDNA.

The sequence derives from a woman aged 40 to 50 in a cohort exposed to, infected with or recovered from COVID-19 (not recorded which). Source material: PBMCs or T cells enriched from blood (not recorded which). The chain has TRBV29-1 and TRBJ1-2; D is unclear. CDR3 DNA sequence: TGCAGCGTTGAAGAGCACAGCTACTATGGCTACACCTTC. The encoded protein is CSVEEHSYYGYTF.